Each of the 15 T cell receptor beta chains below was sequenced from the same sample in a study of T cell responses to AZD1222 COVID-19 vaccine. Data came from immunoSEQ multiplex PCR; TCRdb stores just in-frame clones and leaves some out. The top ten hold 9% to 13% of the sample, which has about 94,000 clones, roughly 90% seen once. Sequencing was performed on peripheral blood, taken 28 days after the second AZD1222 dose. These receptors all come from an adult who received the AZD1222 COVID-19 vaccine.

This chain joins TRBV6-2 or TRBV6-3 and TRBJ2-7, with D maybe TRBD2 (6 bases). The V gene's germline CDR1 is MNHEY and CDR2 SVGEGT. V was shortened by 4 bases and J by 2 bases, with 15 bases between the two germline ends. This CDR3 comprises 15 residues. CDR3: CASSLTGTPTYEQYF. CDR3 bases: TGTGCCAGCAGTTTGACCGGGACTCCTACCTACGAGCAGTACTTC.

V is TRBV11-2 and J is TRBJ2-3; TRBD2 is a possible D gene (5 bases). Germline V gene lookup returns CDR1 SGHAT and CDR2 FQNNGV. CDR3 size: 13 residues. V lost 5 bases and J lost 1, with 7 bases in between. The CDR3 DNA sequence: TGTGCCAGCAGCCTCGGGGGCACAGATACGCAGTATTTT. Its translation: CASSLGGTDTQYF.

This chain links TRBV14 with TRBJ1-2; TRBD1 is a possible D gene (6 bases). The CDR3 is 12 amino acids. V lost 3 bases, J lost 7 bases, and 9 bases lay in between. From germline, CDR1 is SGHDN and CDR2 FVKESK. CDR3 in amino acids: CASSHGQSGYTF. CDR3 bases: TGTGCCAGCAGCCATGGACAGTCTGGCTACACCTTC.

The CDR3 DNA reads TGTGCCAGCAGCTTAGGTGGGTCCAATCAGCCCCAGCATTTT. It codes for CASSLGGSNQPQHF. This rearrangement joins TRBV5-4 to TRBJ1-5; D gene uncertain. The CDR3 has 14 amino acids. Trimming removed 2 bases from V and 3 bases from J, with 9 bases in between. Germline CDR1 and CDR2: SGHNT and YYREEE (reference sequence).

The rearrangement links TRBV20-1 to TRBJ1-1; D ambiguous. The germline CDR1 and CDR2 sequences are DFQATT and SNEGSKA (reference sequence). This CDR3 region has 11 residues. V lost 3 bases, J lost 6 bases, and 8 bases lay in between. In DNA, the CDR3 is TGCAGTGCTAGGGCCCCGGCTGAAGCTTTCTTT. This encodes CSARAPAEAFF.

The chain has TRBV18 and TRBJ2-5, with D possibly being TRBD1 (5 bases). The CDR3 spans 14 residues. The germline V and J ends were trimmed by 4 bases and 1 base, with 10 bases remaining between them. The V gene's germline CDR1 is KGHSH and CDR2 LQKENI. In DNA, the CDR3 is TGTGCCAGCTCACGTTGGCAGGGCCAAGAGACCCAGTACTTC. It is translated as CASSRWQGQETQYF.

The chain employs TRBV24-1 and TRBJ2-3; 10 nucleotides align to TRBD2. The CDR3 runs 17 residues. V was pared by 6 bases and J by 0 bases, with 8 bases of the junction left unmatched. CDR1 and CDR2 (germline): KGHDR, SFDVKD. CDR3 sequence: CATSPSGLAVSTDTQYF. DNA of the CDR3: TGTGCCACCAGTCCGTCCGGACTAGCGGTGAGCACAGATACGCAGTATTTT.

This chain uses TRBV25-1 with TRBJ2-7; tentatively, D is TRBD1 (5 bases). The CDR3 runs 15 residues. Deletions cut 2 bases from V and 5 bases from J, with 16 bases between. Germline-derived CDR1 and CDR2 are MGHDK and SYGVNS. Here the CDR3 reads CASSETQGTSNEQYF. In DNA form, the CDR3 reads TGTGCCAGCAGTGAAACGCAGGGTACAAGTAACGAGCAGTACTTC.

The chain has TRBV5-6 and TRBJ1-2, with TRBD1 matching 9 bases. V dropped 3 bases and J dropped 7; count of bases not matched to a gene: 10. The V gene's germline CDR1 is SGHDT and CDR2 YYEEEE. This CDR3 is built from 15 residues. The CDR3 DNA is TGTGCCAGCAGCTACCGGGACAGGGTGGTGTTTGGCTACACCTTC. It yields the protein CASSYRDRVVFGYTF.

CDR3 nucleotide sequence: TGTGCCAGCAGCGGACTACAGGGGGTTTTTGAAAAACTGTTTTTT. It codes for CASSGLQGVFEKLFF. This sequence joins TRBV4-2 and TRBJ1-4; TRBD1 matches at 8 bases. The junction had 9 bases not matched to a gene; V was cut back by 5 bases and J by 7 bases. CDR3 length: 15 amino acids. Germline CDR1 reads LGHNA; CDR2 reads YNFKEQ.

This rearrangement joins TRBV6-2 or TRBV6-3 to TRBJ2-2; 12 bases line up with TRBD2. The CDR3 loop spans 17 amino acids. The V gene's germline CDR1 is MNHEY and CDR2 SVGEGT. V trimming: 2 bases; J trimming: 5 bases; junction bases outside the gene matches: 6. The CDR3 loop is CASSYLPSGGVTGELFF. The DNA of the CDR3 is TGTGCCAGCAGTTACCTCCCTAGCGGGGGGGTGACCGGGGAGCTGTTTTTT.

The chain joins TRBV7-2 to TRBJ2-5; 7 bases fit TRBD2. Germline assignment: CDR1 SGHTA and CDR2 FQGNSA. J was trimmed by 5 bases and V by 6 bases; bases with no gene match: 6. The CDR3 contains 13 residues. The CDR3 is CASSRGVQETQYF. The DNA of the CDR3 is TGTGCCAGCAGTCGGGGGGTCCAGGAGACCCAGTACTTC.

This chain connects TRBV29-1 to TRBJ2-5, with 8 bases identical to TRBD1. Germline values: CDR1 SQVTM, CDR2 ANQGSEA. The CDR3 is 15 amino acids. J gave up 4 bases and V 0 bases, and 7 bases lay outside the gene matches. The CDR3 DNA follows: TGCAGCGTTGAAGAGAGCAGGGGGCAGCGAGAGACCCAGTACTTC. Its translation: CSVEESRGQRETQYF.

Notes on this clone: The sample holds other DNA sequences that translate to the same CDR3. The V gene is TRBV5-1, the J gene TRBJ2-3; 9 bases map to TRBD2. There are 14 residues in the CDR3. With 3 bases clipped from V and 1 base from J, the junction kept 0 bases outside the gene matches. Germline V gene lookup returns CDR1 SGHRS and CDR2 YFSETQ. The DNA for the CDR3 is TGCGCCAGCAGCTGGACTAGCGGCACAGATACGCAGTATTTT. Translated: CASSWTSGTDTQYF.

The genes are TRBV3-1 (or the pseudogene TRBV3-2) and TRBJ2-4; no reliable D call. Trimming shortened V by 2 bases and J by 0 bases, and 5 bases separated the two germline ends. The germline CDR1 and CDR2 sequences are LGHDT and YNNKEL (reference sequence). CDR3 size: 14 residues. The CDR3 DNA reads TGTGCCAGCAGCCAAAACATAGCCAAAAACATTCAGTACTTC. As protein: CASSQNIAKNIQYF.